The clone carrying this T cell receptor beta chain was seen a single time. This CDR3 is 14 amino acids long. Trimming stripped 5 bases from V and 0 bases from J, with 10 bases between. From germline, CDR1 is SGHTA and CDR2 FQGNSA. Here immunoSEQ multiplex PCR was the method, and the copy in TCRdb shows in-frame clones only, minus some. The sample includes 50,000 to 65,000 clones, nearly 95% of them seen just once. The data stem from a study of blood T cell repertoires in COVID-19. The rearrangement uses TRBV7-2 and TRBJ1-1; D unclear. The origin of this receptor is a man aged 50-59 years with active COVID-19. The sequenced material came from peripheral blood. This chain's CDR3 is CASSGRLLNTEAFF. DNA for the CDR3: TGTGCCAGCAGCGGCAGACTGCTGAACACTGAAGCTTTCTTT.